This T cell receptor (beta chain) came from a study of OX40 agonist ivuxolimab in advanced cancers. As for the study in general: Hepatocellular carcinoma, melanoma, renal cell or head and neck cancer affected the dose-escalation patients. Partial responses were achieved by three patients, one with hepatocellular carcinoma and two with cutaneous melanoma. Study-level findings and limits: It was also the case that some nonresponders had low normalized T-cell clonal expansion.

Sequencing used immunoSEQ multiplex PCR; TCRdb keeps in-frame clones, though not all of them. Of approximately 41,000 clones in the sample, around 90% are singletons; the top ten hold roughly 0.53%. Turning to this clone: Its antigen is not identified.

The origin of this receptor is an adult with an advanced solid tumor such as melanoma, head and neck, liver or kidney cancer. Sequenced material: CD4+ or CD8+ T cells sorted from blood, taken in a trial of the OX40 agonist ivuxolimab.

CDR3 protein: CASSIVHNQPQHF. CDR3 bases: TGTGCCAGTAGTATTGTTCATAATCAGCCCCAGCATTTT. J is TRBJ1-5 and V is TRBV19; no reliable D call. The germline V gene has CDR1 LNHDA and CDR2 SQIVND (reference sequence). The ends were cut back, 3 bases at V and 4 bases at J, with 7 bases in the middle. There are 13 residues in the CDR3.